The 14 T cell receptor beta chains below were found in one sample sequenced in a study of shared clonotypes between healthy human individuals. TCRdb's table, derived via immunoSEQ multiplex PCR, lists solely in-frame clones and lacks some. The sample yields around 88,000 clones, roughly three quarters seen once. Source material: memory CD8+ T cells sorted from blood. Indicated subset: CD45RO+ cells pooled with CCR7-negative TemRA cells. Source of these receptors: a man aged 25-40 years in good health.

The V gene is TRBV11-2, the J gene TRBJ2-7; 10 bases agree with TRBD2. Germline trimming cut 1 base from V and 3 bases from J; bases unmatched to any gene: 3. CDR1 and CDR2 (germline): SGHAT, FQNNGV. The CDR3 covers 15 residues. CDR3 sequence (DNA): TGTGCCAGCAGCTTAGCAGGGACTAGCGTCTACGAGCAGTACTTC. Its translation is CASSLAGTSVYEQYF.

The chain carries TRBV10-3 and TRBJ2-3; 10 positions match TRBD2. CDR1 and CDR2 (germline): ENHRY, SYGVKD. J was trimmed by 3 bases and V by 4 bases; bases with no gene match: 10. CDR3 length: 17 residues. This CDR3 is CAISASGAGGSTDTQYF. The DNA of the CDR3 is TGTGCCATCAGTGCGAGCGGAGCGGGAGGGAGTACAGATACGCAGTATTTT.

This chain links TRBV16 with TRBJ1-2; 9 bases map to TRBD1. CDR3 size: 15 residues. Looked up from germline, CDR1 is KGHSY and CDR2 is FQNENV. J gave up 7 bases and V 2 bases, and 8 bases lay outside the gene matches. The CDR3 loop is CASSQTGTGSGGYTF. CDR3 sequence (DNA): TGTGCCAGCAGCCAAACCGGGACAGGGTCCGGTGGCTACACCTTC. Full variable domain (remainder filled in from reference TRBV16 and TRBJ1-2): GEEVAQTPKHLVRGEGQKAKLYCAPIKGHSYVFWYQQVLKNEFKFLISFQNENVFDETGMPKERFSAKCLPNSPCSLEIQATKLEDSAVYFCASSQTGTGSGGYTFGSGTRLTVV.

This clone was observed once. The V gene is TRBV29-1, the J gene TRBJ2-1; a weak D match, TRBD2 (5 bases). V was shortened by 0 bases and J by 4 bases, with 7 bases between the two germline ends. This CDR3 has 13 residues. Germline V gene sequence: CDR1 SQVTM, CDR2 ANQGSEA. CDR3 in amino acids: CSVEETGYNEQFF. The CDR3 bases are TGCAGCGTTGAAGAGACGGGGTACAATGAGCAGTTCTTC.

This clone was picked up many times. The chain joins TRBV6-5 to TRBJ2-4; D is unresolved. V lost 4 bases and J lost 13, with 17 bases in between. CDR3 length: 13 residues. Germline V lookup: CDR1 MNHEY, CDR2 SVGAGI. Written as DNA, the CDR3 is TGTGCCAGCAGTTTCATCAACGGAGACGGGCAGTACTTC. This codes for CASSFINGDGQYF.

This clone came up a few times. J is TRBJ2-1 and V is TRBV5-1; no reliable D call. V was pared by 0 bases and J by 8 bases, with 15 bases between. The germline CDR1 and CDR2 sequences are SGHRS and YFSETQ. This CDR3 has 15 amino acids. The chain's CDR3 is CASSLVAATQYEQFF. The CDR3 DNA sequence: TGCGCCAGCAGCTTGGTTGCGGCTACTCAATATGAGCAGTTCTTC.

This sequence joins TRBV5-1 and TRBJ1-4; no reliable D call. Germline CDR1 reads SGHRS; CDR2 reads YFSETQ. CDR3 size: 15 residues. V was clipped by 5 bases and J by 3 bases, with 14 bases between them. Here the CDR3 reads CASRARGVSNEKLFF. The CDR3 coding sequence is TGCGCCAGCAGGGCCCGCGGGGTATCTAATGAAAAACTGTTTTTT.

The rearrangement joins TRBV6-6 to TRBJ1-1; D gene unclear. Trimming took off 4 bases at V and 1 base at J, with 4 bases between the two ends. The CDR3 length is 12 residues. Germline CDR1 MNHNY, CDR2 SVGAGI (reference sequence). CDR3 nucleotide sequence: TGTGCCAGCAGTTCGTGGAACACTGAAGCTTTCTTT. Its translation is CASSSWNTEAFF.

There are a few counts of this clone. CDR3 sequence (DNA): TGTGCCAGCAGGGGTAGCGGGGTGGTCAATGAGCAGTTCTTC. Amino acid sequence: CASRGSGVVNEQFF. J is TRBJ2-1 and V is TRBV6-1; TRBD2 agrees at 8 bases. This CDR3 contains 14 residues. CDR1 is MNHNS, CDR2 SASEGT, per germline. V was pared by 6 bases and J by 6 bases, with 7 bases of the junction left unmatched.

This clone was seen a few times. V and J are TRBV19 and TRBJ1-4; no definite D call. V lost 1 base to trimming and J lost 7 bases, with 4 bases between them. The germline V gene has CDR1 LNHDA and CDR2 SQIVND (reference sequence). The CDR3 length is 12 residues. CDR3 region: CASSIAGEKLFF. Here the CDR3 DNA reads TGTGCCAGTAGTATAGCAGGTGAAAAACTGTTTTTT.

The chain carries TRBV4-1 and TRBJ1-1; D uncertain. Germline CDR1 reads MGHRA; CDR2 reads YSYEKL. This CDR3 is built from 15 residues. V dropped 0 bases and J dropped 4 bases, with 12 bases sitting between them. The DNA for the CDR3 is TGCGCCAGCAGCCAAGATACGCGATTGGGCACTGAAGCTTTCTTT. Protein: CASSQDTRLGTEAFF.

V gene TRBV6-5 combines with J gene TRBJ1-5; D gene ambiguous. The CDR3 is made up of 15 amino acids. Trimming cost V 0 bases and J 0 bases, with 6 bases left between them. Germline V lookup: CDR1 MNHEY, CDR2 SVGAGI. In DNA form, the CDR3 reads TGTGCCAGCAGTTACTCAGGTTCTAGCAATCAGCCCCAGCATTTT. It specifies CASSYSGSSNQPQHF.

V gene TRBV29-1 combines with J gene TRBJ2-1; possibly TRBD2 for D (6 bases). This CDR3 has 14 residues. Germline V gene lookup returns CDR1 SQVTM and CDR2 ANQGSEA. V lost 4 bases to trimming and J lost 4 bases, with 14 bases between them. The CDR3 loop is CSVVSGDFYNEQFF. DNA of the CDR3: TGCAGCGTTGTCTCCGGGGACTTTTACAATGAGCAGTTCTTC.

This chain joins TRBV9 and TRBJ2-3; 7 positions agree with TRBD2. V lost 3 bases, J lost 5 bases, and 6 bases stayed unmatched. The germline V gene has CDR1 SGDLS and CDR2 YYNGEE. The CDR3 spans 14 residues. The DNA for the CDR3 is TGTGCCAGCAGCGCCTCGACTAGCTTAGATACGCAGTATTTT. Translating gives CASSASTSLDTQYF.